This T cell receptor beta chain was identified in a study of post-analysis software for immune sequencing data. Study details: In terms of disease course, relapsing-remitting, secondary progressive and progressive-relapsing multiple sclerosis were included.

This clonotype was counted only a few times. Carried by the TCR beta cDNA libraries were unique molecular identifiers. One entry per CDR3 protein, called by TCRdb with MiXCR from the PCR reads. Of fewer than 850,000 distinct CDR3 sequences listed, around 27% are singletons. The sequenced material came from blood. The clonotype comes from a girl aged 5-17 years with multiple sclerosis.

CDR3 sequence (DNA): TGTGCCAGCAGTTACTCGGCTAGCGGGAGCAACATTCAGTACTTC. Translating it yields CASSYSASGSNIQYF. The genes are TRBV6-2 or TRBV6-3 and TRBJ2-4; 10 bases fit TRBD2. The CDR3 runs 15 residues. V gave up 0 bases and J gave up 7 bases; unmatched junction bases: 3. CDR1 is MNHEY and CDR2 is SVGEGT in the germline V gene.